A selection of T cell receptor beta chains follows, all from one sample in a study of blood T cell repertoires in COVID-19. Sequencing used immunoSEQ multiplex PCR; TCRdb keeps in-frame clones, though not all of them. This sample yields under 500,000 clones, of which about 85% are seen a single time; about 2.1% belongs to the top ten. The source material was PBMCs or T cells enriched from blood (not recorded which). The source of these receptors is a woman aged 18-30 years with acute COVID-19. Both conserved end residues are part of each CDR3. Each record gives: V gene, clone size, D gene, J gene, CDR3 protein, CDR3 DNA. D genes are given only for firm matches. Where a row states a size, it is once, few, many or the class of an expanded clone; other rows omit it.

v_call: TRBV4-1
clone_size: NA
d_call: NA
j_call: TRBJ1-5
cdr3_aa: CASSQVTRNQPQHF
cdr3_nt: TGCGCCAGCAGCCAAGTGACACGGAATCAGCCCCAGCATTTT

v_call: TRBV5-8
clone_size: NA
d_call: NA
j_call: TRBJ1-2
cdr3_aa: CASSVGRDHGYTF
cdr3_nt: TGTGCCAGCAGCGTCGGCAGGGATCATGGCTACACCTTC

v_call: TRBV7-3
clone_size: NA
d_call: TRBD1
j_call: TRBJ2-2
cdr3_aa: CASSLTRDSGELFF
cdr3_nt: TGTGCCAGCAGCTTAACCAGGGACAGCGGGGAGCTGTTTTTT

v_call: TRBV15
clone_size: NA
d_call: NA
j_call: TRBJ1-1
cdr3_aa: CATSRDGRNTEAFF
cdr3_nt: TGTGCCACCAGCAGAGATGGGAGGAACACTGAAGCTTTCTTT

v_call: TRBV3-1/TRBV3-2
clone_size: NA
d_call: NA
j_call: TRBJ2-3
cdr3_aa: CASSPGGFADTQYF
cdr3_nt: TGTGCCAGCAGTCCAGGGGGGTTTGCAGATACGCAGTATTTT

v_call: TRBV29-1
clone_size: few
d_call: TRBD1
j_call: TRBJ1-1
cdr3_aa: CSVRAGGSEAFF
cdr3_nt: TGCAGCGTGAGGGCAGGGGGCTCTGAAGCTTTCTTT

v_call: TRBV6-1
clone_size: NA
d_call: NA
j_call: TRBJ1-5
cdr3_aa: CAISGGLGNQPQHF
cdr3_nt: TGTGCCATCTCCGGTGGTCTTGGCAATCAGCCCCAGCATTTT

v_call: TRBV19
clone_size: NA
d_call: NA
j_call: TRBJ1-2
cdr3_aa: CASSIGAGLRGYTF
cdr3_nt: TGTGCCAGTAGTATAGGTGCCGGTTTGAGGGGCTACACCTTC

v_call: TRBV11-2
clone_size: NA
d_call: NA
j_call: TRBJ1-2
cdr3_aa: CASSFGRGDYTF
cdr3_nt: TGTGCCAGCAGCTTCGGGCGGGGAGACTACACCTTC

v_call: TRBV5-1
clone_size: NA
d_call: TRBD1
j_call: TRBJ1-2
cdr3_aa: CASSLGQGSYGYTF
cdr3_nt: TGCGCCAGCAGCTTGGGACAGGGATCCTATGGCTACACCTTC